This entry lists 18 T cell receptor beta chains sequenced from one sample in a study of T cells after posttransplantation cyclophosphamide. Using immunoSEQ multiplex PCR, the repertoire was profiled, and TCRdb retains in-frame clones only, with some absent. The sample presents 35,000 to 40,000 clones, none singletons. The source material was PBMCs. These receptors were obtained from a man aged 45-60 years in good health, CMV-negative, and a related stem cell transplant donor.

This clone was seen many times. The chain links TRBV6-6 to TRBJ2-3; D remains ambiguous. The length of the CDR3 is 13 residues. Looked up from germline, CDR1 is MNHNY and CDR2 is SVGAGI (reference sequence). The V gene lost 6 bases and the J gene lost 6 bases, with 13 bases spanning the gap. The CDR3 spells CASRHITDDTQYF. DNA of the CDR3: TGTGCCAGCAGGCACATCACCGATGATACGCAGTATTTT.

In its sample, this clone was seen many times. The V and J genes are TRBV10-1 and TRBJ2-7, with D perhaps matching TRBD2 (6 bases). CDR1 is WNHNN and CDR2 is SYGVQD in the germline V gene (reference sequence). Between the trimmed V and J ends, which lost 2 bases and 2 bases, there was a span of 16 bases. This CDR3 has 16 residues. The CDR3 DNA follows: TGCGCCAGCAGTGAGCTGGTAGGAGGGGAGACCTACGAGCAGTACTTC. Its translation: CASSELVGGETYEQYF.

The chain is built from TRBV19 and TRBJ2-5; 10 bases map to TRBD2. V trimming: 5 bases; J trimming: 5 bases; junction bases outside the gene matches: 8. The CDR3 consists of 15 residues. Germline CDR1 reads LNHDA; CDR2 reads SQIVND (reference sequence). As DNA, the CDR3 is TGTGCCAGTAGTCAGGCTAGCGGGGGTAGGGAGACCCAGTACTTC. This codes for CASSQASGGRETQYF.

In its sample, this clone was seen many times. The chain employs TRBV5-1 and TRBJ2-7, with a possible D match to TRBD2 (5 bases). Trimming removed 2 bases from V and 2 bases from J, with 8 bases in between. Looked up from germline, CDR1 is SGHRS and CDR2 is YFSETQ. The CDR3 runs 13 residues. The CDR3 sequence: CASSLGLPYEQYF. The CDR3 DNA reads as TGCGCCAGCAGCTTAGGACTGCCCTACGAGCAGTACTTC.

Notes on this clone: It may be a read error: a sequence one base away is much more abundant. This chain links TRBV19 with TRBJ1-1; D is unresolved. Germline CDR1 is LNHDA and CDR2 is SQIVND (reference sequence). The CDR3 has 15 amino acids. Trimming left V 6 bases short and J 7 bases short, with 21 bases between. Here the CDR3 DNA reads TGTGCCAGTAGACCTTATAGAGGGTCCGGGGTTGAAGCTTTCTTT. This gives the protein CASRPYRGSGVEAFF.

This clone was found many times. Here the CDR3 reads CASSDGGDYNEQFF. The CDR3 coding sequence is TGTGCCAGCAGTGACGGGGGGGACTACAATGAGCAGTTCTTC. V is TRBV6-4 and J is TRBJ2-1, with 7 bases lining up with TRBD2. Germline V gene data show CDR1 as MRHNA and CDR2 as SNTAGT. This CDR3 contains 14 residues. Trimming cost V 2 bases and J 3 bases; bases outside gene matches: 1.

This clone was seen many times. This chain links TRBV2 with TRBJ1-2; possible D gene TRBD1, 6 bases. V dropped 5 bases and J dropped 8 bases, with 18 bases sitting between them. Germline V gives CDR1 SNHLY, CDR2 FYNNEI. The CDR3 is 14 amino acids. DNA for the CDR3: TGTGCCAGCAGTCTAGACTCGAACAGGGTCGGCTACACCTTC. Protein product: CASSLDSNRVGYTF.

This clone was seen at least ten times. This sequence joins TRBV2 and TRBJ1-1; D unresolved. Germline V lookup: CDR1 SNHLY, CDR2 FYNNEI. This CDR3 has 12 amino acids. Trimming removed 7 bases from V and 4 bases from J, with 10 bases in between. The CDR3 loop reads CASNSPGTEAFF. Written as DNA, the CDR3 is TGTGCCAGCAACTCCCCGGGCACTGAAGCTTTCTTT. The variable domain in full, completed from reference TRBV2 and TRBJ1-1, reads EPEVTQTPSHQVTQMGQEVILRCVPISNHLYFYWYRQILGQKVEFLVSFYNNEISEKSEIFDDQFSVERPDGSNFTLKIRSTKLEDSAMYFCASNSPGTEAFFGQGTRLTVV.

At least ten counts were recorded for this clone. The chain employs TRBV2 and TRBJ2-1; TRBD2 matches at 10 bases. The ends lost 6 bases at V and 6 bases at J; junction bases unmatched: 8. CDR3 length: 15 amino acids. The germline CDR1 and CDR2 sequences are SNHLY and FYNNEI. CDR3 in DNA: TGTGCCAGCAGCCTCGTAGCGGGGGGCGTCAATGAGCAGTTCTTC. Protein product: CASSLVAGGVNEQFF.

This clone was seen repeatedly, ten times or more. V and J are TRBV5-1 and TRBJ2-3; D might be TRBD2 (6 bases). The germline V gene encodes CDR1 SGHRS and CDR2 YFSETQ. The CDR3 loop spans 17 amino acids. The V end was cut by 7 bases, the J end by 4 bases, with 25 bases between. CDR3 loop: CASSLELRGAGADTQYF. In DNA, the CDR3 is TGCGCCAGCTCCCTCGAATTGCGGGGCGCGGGCGCAGATACGCAGTATTTT.

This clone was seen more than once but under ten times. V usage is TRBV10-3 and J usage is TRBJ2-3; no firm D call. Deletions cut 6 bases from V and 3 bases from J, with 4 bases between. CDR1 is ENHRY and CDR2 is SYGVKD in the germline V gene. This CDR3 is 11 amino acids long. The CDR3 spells CAIRSTDTQYF. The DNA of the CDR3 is TGTGCCATCAGGAGTACAGATACGCAGTATTTT.

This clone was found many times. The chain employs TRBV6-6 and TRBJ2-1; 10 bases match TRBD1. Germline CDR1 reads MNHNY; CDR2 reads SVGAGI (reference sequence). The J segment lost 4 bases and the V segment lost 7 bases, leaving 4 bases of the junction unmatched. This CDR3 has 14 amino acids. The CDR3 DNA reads TGTGCCAGCATGACAGGGGGCCGATACAATGAGCAGTTCTTC. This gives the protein CASMTGGRYNEQFF.

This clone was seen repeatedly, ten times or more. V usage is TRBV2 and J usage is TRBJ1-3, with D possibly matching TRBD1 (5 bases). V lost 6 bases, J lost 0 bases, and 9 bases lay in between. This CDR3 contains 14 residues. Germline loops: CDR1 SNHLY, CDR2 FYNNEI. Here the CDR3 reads CASSAGSSGNTIYF. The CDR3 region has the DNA TGTGCCAGCAGCGCAGGGTCCTCTGGAAACACCATATATTTT.

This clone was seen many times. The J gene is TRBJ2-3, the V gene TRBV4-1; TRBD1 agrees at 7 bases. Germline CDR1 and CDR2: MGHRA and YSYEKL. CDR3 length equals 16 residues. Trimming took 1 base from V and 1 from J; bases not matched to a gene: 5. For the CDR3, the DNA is TGCGCCAGCAGCCAAGCCGGGACAGCTGGCACAGATACGCAGTATTTT. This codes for CASSQAGTAGTDTQYF.

DNA for the CDR3: TGTGCCAGTAGTACACTCGGAGGCACTGAAGCTTTCTTT. Its translation is CASSTLGGTEAFF. The V and J genes are TRBV19 and TRBJ1-1; D unclear. V lost 4 bases and J lost 4, with 10 bases in between. This CDR3 is 13 amino acids long. Germline values: CDR1 LNHDA, CDR2 SQIVND (reference sequence).

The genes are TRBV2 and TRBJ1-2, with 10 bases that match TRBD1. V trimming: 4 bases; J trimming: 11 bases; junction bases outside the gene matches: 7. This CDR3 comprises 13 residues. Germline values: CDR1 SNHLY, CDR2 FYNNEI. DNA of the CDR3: TGTGCCAGCAGTGGGACAGGGGGTTTCCCATACACCTTC. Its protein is CASSGTGGFPYTF.

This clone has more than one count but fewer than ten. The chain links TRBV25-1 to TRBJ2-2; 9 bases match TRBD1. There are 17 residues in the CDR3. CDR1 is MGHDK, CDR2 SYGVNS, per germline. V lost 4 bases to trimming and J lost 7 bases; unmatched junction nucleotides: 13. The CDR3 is CASSARRGTGPLGELFF. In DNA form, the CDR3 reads TGTGCCAGCAGTGCCCGTCGGGGGACAGGGCCGCTCGGGGAGCTGTTTTTT.

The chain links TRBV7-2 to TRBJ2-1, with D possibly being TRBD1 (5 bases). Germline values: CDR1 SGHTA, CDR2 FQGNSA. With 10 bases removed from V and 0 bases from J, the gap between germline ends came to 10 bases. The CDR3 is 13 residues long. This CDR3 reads CAIRQSSYNEQFF. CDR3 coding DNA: TGTGCCATTAGACAGAGCTCCTACAATGAGCAGTTCTTC.